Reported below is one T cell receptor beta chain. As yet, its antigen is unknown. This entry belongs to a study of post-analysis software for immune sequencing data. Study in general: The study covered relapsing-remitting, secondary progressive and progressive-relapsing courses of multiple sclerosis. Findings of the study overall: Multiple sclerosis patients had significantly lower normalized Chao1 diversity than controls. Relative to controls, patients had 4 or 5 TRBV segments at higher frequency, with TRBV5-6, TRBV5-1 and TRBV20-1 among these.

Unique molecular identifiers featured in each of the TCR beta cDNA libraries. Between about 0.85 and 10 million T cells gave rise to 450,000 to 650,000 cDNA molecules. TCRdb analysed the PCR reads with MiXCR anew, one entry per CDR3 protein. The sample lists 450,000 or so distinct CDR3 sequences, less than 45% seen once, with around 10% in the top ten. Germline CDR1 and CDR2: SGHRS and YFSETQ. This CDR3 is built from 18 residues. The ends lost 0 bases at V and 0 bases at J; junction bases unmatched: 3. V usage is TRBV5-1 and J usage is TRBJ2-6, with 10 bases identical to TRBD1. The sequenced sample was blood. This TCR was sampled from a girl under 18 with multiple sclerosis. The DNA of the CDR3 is TGCGCCAGCAGCTTGGGGGACAGGGGTTTCTCTGGGGCCAACGTCCTGACTTTC. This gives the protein CASSLGDRGFSGANVLTF.